Reported below is one T cell receptor (beta chain). It may be a read error: a sequence one base away is much more abundant. MiXCR was run by TCRdb on the reads, yielding one entry per CDR3 protein. Among 480,000 or so distinct CDR3 sequences listed, roughly 12% were seen once. This sample is part of a study of T cell repertoires in cytomegalovirus infection. Study-wide background: Public TCR beta signatures indicated both CMV infection and matching HLA type.

This clonotype was sampled from a human donor in good health (CMV status not recorded). Some clones in this sample may be carry-over from other donors' samples. Input material: PBMCs.

The CDR3 spells CARSYSYGDTEAFF. In DNA form, the CDR3 reads TGTGCCCGCAGTTACTCGTACGGAGATACTGAAGCTTTCTTT. The rearrangement uses TRBV6-6 and TRBJ1-1; D remains unclear. CDR1 and CDR2 from the germline V gene are MNHNY and SVGAGI (reference sequence). There are 14 residues in the CDR3.